The source of this TCR beta chain is a study of control samples from healthy donors and cancer patients. Clones were sequenced by immunoSEQ multiplex PCR, and TCRdb holds only the in-frame ones, with some missing. The sample records about 63,000 clones, approximately 85% being singletons. Germline lookup yields CDR1 SGDLS and CDR2 YYNGEE. CDR3 size: 15 residues. V was pared by 0 bases and J by 6 bases, with 4 bases of the junction left unmatched. The receptor was isolated from a middle-aged man in good health. The chain is built from TRBV9 and TRBJ2-2; 8 bases agree with TRBD2. Specimen: blood. The CDR3 nucleotides read TGTGCCAGCAGCGTAGTGGCGGGGGGACCCGGGGAGCTGTTTTTT. This encodes CASSVVAGGPGELFF.